Listed here are 32 T cell receptor beta chains from one sample, sequenced in a study of cytomegalovirus exposure and HLA in healthy donors. The PCR ran on 60 Vbeta and 13 Jbeta primers. The method was immunoSEQ multiplex PCR; TCRdb's version includes in-frame clones alone and lacks a portion of them. The sample records approximately 130,000 clones, 75% to 80% being singletons. The sample was PBMCs. These receptor sequences come from a male donor in good health and CMV-seronegative.

This CDR3 is CAISESMAPNRGSNQPQHF. The CDR3 region has the DNA TGTGCCATCAGTGAGTCGATGGCCCCAAACAGGGGTTCCAATCAGCCCCAGCATTTT. The chain employs TRBV10-3 and TRBJ1-5; 7 nucleotides match TRBD1. V lost 0 bases and J lost 3; bases outside the gene matches: 14. This CDR3 has 19 residues. CDR1 ENHRY and CDR2 SYGVKD come from the germline V gene.

The chain is built from TRBV9 and TRBJ2-7, with 8 bases fitting TRBD1. Germline V lookup: CDR1 SGDLS, CDR2 YYNGEE. The junction had 8 bases not matched to a gene; V was cut back by 4 bases and J by 5 bases. The CDR3 runs 14 residues. CDR3 sequence (DNA): TGTGCCAGCAGCCCCGACAGGGGAGGCGACGAGCAGTACTTC. This sequence encodes CASSPDRGGDEQYF.

This clone has only a few counts. The genes are TRBV4-3 and TRBJ2-1; the match to TRBD2 covers 15 bases. J was trimmed by 4 bases and V by 3 bases; bases with no gene match: 1. This CDR3 region has 16 residues. The germline CDR1 and CDR2 sequences are LGHNA and YSLEER. CDR3 region: CASSQGLAGGYNEQFF. The CDR3 DNA follows: TGCGCCAGCAGCCAGGGACTAGCGGGGGGTTACAATGAGCAGTTCTTC.

J is TRBJ2-3 and V is TRBV5-6; 10 nucleotides agree with TRBD2. This CDR3 spans 17 amino acids. The germline gives CDR1 SGHDT, CDR2 YYEEEE. V lost 1 base, J lost 6 bases, and 11 bases stayed unmatched. The CDR3 DNA is TGTGCCAGCAGCTTGTACAGGGCACTAGCGGGGTCCGATACGCAGTATTTT. This gives the protein CASSLYRALAGSDTQYF.

This clone showed up just a few times. The CDR3 DNA reads TGCGCCAGCAGCCAACCTGACAGGGTCGGAGAAAAACTGTTTTTT. Translated, it gives CASSQPDRVGEKLFF. The rearrangement joins TRBV4-1 to TRBJ1-4; TRBD1 aligns across 7 bases. Per germline, CDR1 MGHRA and CDR2 YSYEKL. The CDR3 has 15 amino acids. With 2 bases clipped from V and 8 bases from J, the junction kept 8 bases outside the gene matches.

Here the CDR3 reads CATLWGFDSGNQPQHF. CDR3 coding DNA: TGTGCCACACTATGGGGCTTCGATTCGGGCAATCAGCCCCAGCATTTT. The chain couples TRBV6-6 to TRBJ1-5, with D perhaps matching TRBD1 (5 bases). The CDR3 spans 16 residues. Deletions cut 10 bases from V and 2 bases from J, with 21 bases between. Germline V CDR1 and CDR2: MNHNY, SVGAGI (reference sequence).

The chain combines TRBV25-1 with TRBJ1-2; 8 bases map to TRBD1. Germline CDR1 is MGHDK and CDR2 is SYGVNS. The length of the CDR3 is 13 residues. The V segment lost 7 bases and the J segment 4 bases; nucleotides outside the gene matches: 5. CDR3 coding DNA: TGTGCCAGCATTCCAGACAGGGGCTATGGCTACACCTTC. Translation: CASIPDRGYGYTF.

V and J are TRBV25-1 and TRBJ2-7; 8 bases align to TRBD1. After removal of 1 base from V and 4 bases from J, the junction contained 9 bases not matched to a gene. Germline V gene sequence: CDR1 MGHDK, CDR2 SYGVNS. This CDR3 is 16 amino acids long. DNA for the CDR3: TGTGCCAGCAGTGAATTCGCCGGGACAGGTGATTACGAGCAGTACTTC. Translation: CASSEFAGTGDYEQYF.

The chain employs TRBV9 and TRBJ1-1; D unresolved. The ends were cut back, 0 bases at V and 0 bases at J, with 12 bases in the middle. The V gene's germline CDR1 is SGDLS and CDR2 YYNGEE. This CDR3 spans 16 amino acids. CDR3: CASSVGAGSLNTEAFF. For the CDR3, the DNA is TGTGCCAGCAGCGTAGGGGCAGGATCCCTGAACACTGAAGCTTTCTTT.

The gene calls are TRBV15 and TRBJ1-2, with 9 bases fitting TRBD1. J lost 5 bases, V lost 5 bases, and 6 bases had no gene match. This CDR3 is 14 amino acids long. The germline gives CDR1 LNHNV, CDR2 YYDKDF (reference sequence). The CDR3 nucleotides read TGTGCCACCAGCCCGGGACAGGGCAATTATGGCTACACCTTC. Translating gives CATSPGQGNYGYTF.

The chain has TRBV10-3 and TRBJ2-5; possibly TRBD1 for D (5 bases). CDR1 ENHRY and CDR2 SYGVKD come from the germline V gene. Between the trimmed V and J ends, which lost 6 bases and 1 base, there was a span of 9 bases. CDR3 length: 13 residues. CDR3 nucleotide sequence: TGTGCCATCAGGAAGGGGCTCCAAGAGACCCAGTACTTC. Amino acid sequence: CAIRKGLQETQYF.

This chain links TRBV7-8 with TRBJ1-5; 10 nucleotides line up with TRBD1. This CDR3 comprises 16 residues. The germline CDR1 and CDR2 sequences are SGHVS and FQNEAQ. The trim removed 5 bases at V and 2 bases at J, leaving 6 bases unmatched. CDR3 residues: CASSPLTGGGNQPQHF. The DNA for the CDR3 is TGTGCCAGCAGCCCATTGACAGGGGGCGGCAATCAGCCCCAGCATTTT.

The chain uses TRBV5-6 and TRBJ1-5; a possible D gene is TRBD1 (5 bases). CDR3 size: 16 residues. The V and J ends lost 3 bases and 0 bases respectively, with 13 bases between them. Germline CDR1 and CDR2: SGHDT and YYEEEE. The CDR3 DNA follows: TGTGCCAGCAGCTCTCTTCGACAGAGTAGCAATCAGCCCCAGCATTTT. This encodes CASSSLRQSSNQPQHF.

V is TRBV4-1 and J is TRBJ2-1, with 12 bases lining up with TRBD2. Germline V gene sequence: CDR1 MGHRA, CDR2 YSYEKL. The CDR3 loop spans 16 amino acids. V was pared by 4 bases and J by 5 bases, with 6 bases of the junction left unmatched. CDR3 in DNA: TGCGCCAGCAGCCCCGGACTAGCGGGGTTAAACAATGAGCAGTTCTTC. This gives the protein CASSPGLAGLNNEQFF.

V usage is TRBV30 and J usage is TRBJ2-5; 9 nucleotides align to TRBD1. The CDR3 sequence is 15 residues long. After removal of 1 base from V and 5 bases from J, the junction contained 8 bases not matched to a gene. Germline values: CDR1 GTSNPN, CDR2 SVGIG (reference sequence). CDR3 protein: CAWSAQTGGRETQYF. As DNA, the CDR3 is TGTGCCTGGAGTGCCCAGACAGGGGGAAGGGAGACCCAGTACTTC.

This clone has just one count. The CDR3: CASSPSRSGELFF. In nucleotides, the CDR3 is TGTGCCAGCTCGCCCTCGCGGTCCGGGGAGCTGTTTTTT. The chain couples TRBV18 to TRBJ2-2; the D is unclear. The CDR3 loop spans 13 amino acids. Germline lookup yields CDR1 KGHSH and CDR2 LQKENI. The germline V and J ends were trimmed by 6 bases and 6 bases, with 11 bases remaining between them.

CDR3 nucleotide sequence: TGTGCCAGCAGTCCGGAGGATAACTATGGCTACACCTTC. Protein sequence: CASSPEDNYGYTF. The chain recombines TRBV5-4 with TRBJ1-2; no definite D call. CDR1 is SGHNT, CDR2 YYREEE, per germline (reference sequence). The CDR3 spans 13 residues. Trimming removed 5 bases at V and 1 base at J, with 9 bases between.

In its sample, this clone was seen once. This chain joins TRBV19 and TRBJ2-5, with 9 bases matching TRBD2. The CDR3 runs 15 residues. Germline CDR1 reads LNHDA; CDR2 reads SQIVND (reference sequence). V shed 3 bases and J 1 base; nucleotides not matched to a gene: 3. Written as DNA, the CDR3 is TGTGCCAGTAGTATCCTAGCGGGGCTCCAAGAGACCCAGTACTTC. Protein: CASSILAGLQETQYF.

This clone was seen a few times. V and J are TRBV5-1 and TRBJ2-1, with TRBD2 matching over 11 bases. The CDR3 is made up of 18 amino acids. Germline V CDR1 and CDR2: SGHRS, YFSETQ. Trimming cost V 4 bases and J 3 bases; bases outside gene matches: 12. CDR3 bases: TGCGCCAGCAGCCTCGGGACGGGACTAGCGGCCCTCTACAATGAGCAGTTCTTC. Translated: CASSLGTGLAALYNEQFF.

Concerning this clone: The sample has other DNA sequences that encode this CDR3 too. The chain has TRBV5-1 and TRBJ1-1; 7 nucleotides match TRBD1. The germline V gene has CDR1 SGHRS and CDR2 YFSETQ. After removal of 4 bases from V and 0 bases from J, the junction contained 3 bases not matched to a gene. This CDR3 contains 14 residues. This chain's CDR3 is CASSMGQMNTEAFF. CDR3 DNA sequence: TGCGCCAGCAGCATGGGACAGATGAACACTGAAGCTTTCTTT.

The J gene is TRBJ1-1, the V gene TRBV7-3; 7 nucleotides line up with TRBD1. J gave up 5 bases and V 5 bases, and 5 bases lay outside the gene matches. The CDR3 is 13 amino acids. CDR1 and CDR2 from the germline V gene are SGHTA and FQGTGA. CDR3 protein: CASSQTGRTEAFF. In DNA, the CDR3 is TGTGCCAGCAGCCAGACAGGGCGGACTGAAGCTTTCTTT.

This chain links TRBV7-2 with TRBJ2-5, with 10 positions matching TRBD2. CDR3 length: 14 residues. CDR1 is SGHTA, CDR2 FQGNSA, per germline. Trimming removed 4 bases from V and 5 bases from J; junction bases left unmatched: 4. The CDR3 bases are TGTGCCAGCAGCTGGACTAGCGGTCAGGAGACCCAGTACTTC. Its translation: CASSWTSGQETQYF.

The rearrangement joins TRBV7-9 to TRBJ2-7; 7 nucleotides align to TRBD1. This CDR3 is 16 amino acids long. Trimming at V came to 8 bases and at J to 5 bases, leaving 18 bases not matched to a gene. Germline loops: CDR1 SEHNR, CDR2 FQNEAQ (reference sequence). The CDR3 coding sequence is TGTGCCAGCGGCTCCAACGACAGGGTAAGGAGGAACGAGCAGTACTTC. It codes for CASGSNDRVRRNEQYF.

This chain connects TRBV7-2 to TRBJ2-3; no firm D call. V dropped 5 bases and J dropped 1 base, with 16 bases sitting between them. Per the germline V gene, CDR1 is SGHTA and CDR2 is FQGNSA. CDR3 length equals 16 residues. The CDR3 sequence is CASSPSGFAGTDTQYF. The CDR3 nucleotides are TGTGCCAGCAGCCCTAGTGGGTTTGCGGGCACAGATACGCAGTATTTT.

This chain links TRBV4-2 with TRBJ1-4; D unclear. The CDR3 has 15 residues. Germline values: CDR1 LGHNA, CDR2 YNFKEQ. Between the trimmed V and J ends, which lost 2 bases and 4 bases, there was a span of 11 bases. CDR3 bases: TGTGCCAGCAGCCAACGTGGGCAGAGTAATGAAAAACTGTTTTTT. It specifies CASSQRGQSNEKLFF.

The genes are TRBV27 and TRBJ2-4; TRBD2 might be the D (6 bases). Germline lookup yields CDR1 MNHEY and CDR2 SMNVEV (reference sequence). V lost 3 bases and J 9 bases, leaving 12 bases between the germline ends. The CDR3 is made up of 13 amino acids. CDR3 nucleotide sequence: TGTGCCAGCAGTTTTGGGGGGAGCGGCATTCAGTACTTC. Protein product: CASSFGGSGIQYF.

The chain links TRBV4-2 to TRBJ2-3; TRBD2 aligns across 9 bases. Losses at the gene ends were 5 bases for V and 6 bases for J; bases not matched to a gene: 15. The germline gives CDR1 LGHNA, CDR2 YNFKEQ. This CDR3 region has 17 residues. This CDR3 is CASSASGGAGGPDTQYF. The CDR3 nucleotides read TGTGCCAGCAGCGCCTCGGGAGGGGCGGGGGGGCCGGATACGCAGTATTTT.

This clone was seen just once. The chain has TRBV19 and TRBJ2-5; maybe TRBD2 (6 bases). The DNA end lines up better with TRBJ2-7; the J call may be wrong. Germline assignment: CDR1 LNHDA and CDR2 SQIVND (reference sequence). The CDR3 runs 13 residues. CDR3 amino acids: CARVGGDAYEQYF. The CDR3 coding sequence is TGTGCCCGTGTCGGGGGTGACGCCTACGAGCAGTACTTC.

The rearrangement links TRBV5-6 to TRBJ1-1, with TRBD1 identical over 7 bases. The V gene's germline CDR1 is SGHDT and CDR2 YYEEEE. V shed 1 base, J shed 5 bases, and the junction held 2 bases outside the gene matches. The CDR3 length is 13 residues. Here the CDR3 reads CASSLPTGTEAFF. In DNA form, the CDR3 reads TGTGCCAGCAGCTTGCCGACAGGGACTGAAGCTTTCTTT.

The gene calls are TRBV6-5 and TRBJ1-2; 7 bases match TRBD1. Unmatched junction bases numbered 4, after V lost 0 bases and J lost 0 bases. The CDR3 is made up of 16 amino acids. CDR1 is MNHEY and CDR2 is SVGAGI in the germline V gene. The CDR3 protein is CASSYSGQLSNYGYTF. The CDR3 bases are TGTGCCAGCAGTTACTCGGGACAGCTTTCTAACTATGGCTACACCTTC.

The V gene is TRBV6-5, the J gene TRBJ2-3, with D unclear. The germline V gene has CDR1 MNHEY and CDR2 SVGAGI. The length of the CDR3 is 14 residues. Trimming took 2 bases from V and 0 from J, leaving 6 bases between them. The CDR3 nucleotides read TGTGCCAGCAGTTACATGGAGAGCACAGATACGCAGTATTTT. Protein sequence: CASSYMESTDTQYF.

The V call is TRBV27, the J call TRBJ2-7, with a tentative D call TRBD1 (6 bases). This CDR3 has 15 amino acids. V was pared by 5 bases and J by 7 bases, with 21 bases between. The germline V gene encodes CDR1 MNHEY and CDR2 SMNVEV (reference sequence). The chain's CDR3 is CASSPRDILLREQYF. The CDR3 bases are TGTGCCAGCAGTCCCCGGGACATTCTCCTAAGGGAGCAGTACTTC.